Included here is one TCR beta chain sequence, with context. Its target is not known. This sample was taken from a study of high-grade serous ovarian cancer treatment subgroups. Study-wide background: Each sample yielded on average approximately 7,700 unique TCR beta rearrangements from approximately 13,000 reads. General study findings and limits: Clonal relatedness tracked neoantigen level, and by trend copy number and mutation load. Same-patient tumor repertoires overlapped at about 0.11 to 0.85; different patients barely overlapped. Spatial context was lost because tumors were sequenced in bulk.

TCRdb's copy holds only in-frame clones and misses some; the assay was immunoSEQ multiplex PCR. The sample lists about 6,800 clones; about four fifths were seen once. V lost 11 bases and J 4 bases, leaving 17 bases between the germline ends. There are 13 residues in the CDR3. CDR1 and CDR2 from the germline V gene are MDHEN and SYDVKM. Tumor samples were taken before definitive surgery or chemotherapy. This TCR was sampled from a human donor with high-grade serous ovarian cancer. The specimen sequenced was tumor tissue. This chain connects TRBV28 to TRBJ1-1; perhaps TRBD1 as D (5 bases). CDR3 coding DNA: TGTGCCTCCAACTGGGGCCTGGCCACTGAAGCTTTCTTT. Translated, it gives CASNWGLATEAFF.